A selection of T cell receptor beta chains follows, all from one sample in a study of blood T cell repertoires in COVID-19. Repertoires were generated with immunoSEQ multiplex PCR, while TCRdb's copy carries only in-frame clones and drops some. Of some 180,000 clones listed, roughly 77% are singletons. The sequenced sample consisted of peripheral blood. The receptor set was obtained from a woman aged 35 to 49 with COVID-19, enrolled during active disease. Both conserved end residues are part of each CDR3. D genes are given only for firm matches. A clone size is listed for some rows: how often the clone was seen (once, few, many), or a class if it is expanded.

>TRBJ2-7|NA|NA|TRBV30
TGTGCCTGGAGTAAGCGATACCCCTACGAGCAGTACTTC
CAWSKRYPYEQYF
>TRBJ1-2|NA|TRBD1|TRBV29-1
TGCAGCGCTGGACAGGGGGCTCGGGGCTACACCTTC
CSAGQGARGYTF
>TRBJ2-3|once|NA|TRBV25-1
TGTGCCAGCAGTGAATACAAACTACTGACAGATACGCAGTATTTT
CASSEYKLLTDTQYF
>TRBJ1-1|NA|NA|TRBV19
TGTGCCAGTAGTAAGGTGGGGACTAGGAACACTGAAGCTTTCTTT
CASSKVGTRNTEAFF
>TRBJ1-1|few|NA|TRBV5-4
TGTGCCAGCAGCTTAGACAGTACTGTGAACACTGAAGCTTTCTTT
CASSLDSTVNTEAFF
>TRBJ2-7|NA|NA|TRBV18
TGTGCCAGCTCACCAGACACAAGCGCAGGGGCGTACCTTGGGCAGTACTTC
CASSPDTSAGAYLGQYF
>TRBJ2-3|NA|TRBD2|TRBV9
TGTGCCAGCAGCGTTATGAGCGGGGGGACAGATACGCAGTATTTT
CASSVMSGGTDTQYF
>TRBJ2-3|NA|TRBD2|TRBV7-3
TGTGCCAGCAGCCAGATGGGACTAGCCACAGATACGCAGTATTTT
CASSQMGLATDTQYF
>TRBJ2-1|once|TRBD2|TRBV6-6
TGTGCCAGCAGTTACTCGCGCGCGGGGGGCCATGAGCAGTTCTTC
CASSYSRAGGHEQFF
>TRBJ1-4|NA|TRBD1|TRBV10-1
TGCGCCAGCAGTGAGTTCGCCGGGACAGGGCAGGAAAAACTGTTTTTT
CASSEFAGTGQEKLFF
>TRBJ1-2|NA|NA|TRBV15
TGTGCCACCAGCAGAGATCGGGGGATGGGTGGCTACACCTTC
CATSRDRGMGGYTF
>TRBJ2-7|NA|NA|TRBV9
TGTGCCAGCAGCGTTGGCGGGACGGAGTCATTATCGAGGGAGCAGTACTTC
CASSVGGTESLSREQYF
>TRBJ1-1|NA|NA|TRBV27
TGTGCCAGCAGTTTAGTAAGGGGTGTCACTGAAGCTTTCTTT
CASSLVRGVTEAFF
>TRBJ1-2|NA|NA|TRBV6-1
TGTGCCAGCAGTGAACATGGGCAGACCCATGGCTACACCTTC
CASSEHGQTHGYTF
>TRBJ1-5|NA|NA|TRBV2
TGTGCCAGCAGTGCGGTGAATAGCAATCAGCCCCAGCATTTT
CASSAVNSNQPQHF
>TRBJ1-4|NA|NA|TRBV28
TGTGCCAGCAGACAGGGCGGAACTAATGAAAAACTGTTTTTT
CASRQGGTNEKLFF
>TRBJ2-5|NA|NA|TRBV11-2
TGTGCCAGCAGCCCCTCCAGGGAAGAGACCCAGTACTTC
CASSPSREETQYF
>TRBJ2-7|NA|NA|TRBV20-1
TGCAGTGCTAGTATGGACTACGGAATCGAGCAGTACTTC
CSASMDYGIEQYF
>TRBJ2-2|NA|TRBD2|TRBV27
TGTGCCAGCCGGGGGGGGCGGAGGACCGGGGAGCTGTTTTTT
CASRGGRRTGELFF
>TRBJ1-2|NA|TRBD1|TRBV28
TGTGCCCACTCCCCCGGGACAGGGGCCTACTATGGCTACACCTTC
CAHSPGTGAYYGYTF
>TRBJ2-1|NA|TRBD1|TRBV19
TGTGCCAGTAGTATAGGGACAGGGCCCAATGAGCAGTTCTTC
CASSIGTGPNEQFF
>TRBJ2-3|NA|TRBD2|TRBV7-3
TGTGCCAGCAGCTTAACAGCGGGACTAGGGGATACGCAGTATTTT
CASSLTAGLGDTQYF
>TRBJ2-5|NA|TRBD1|TRBV10-2
TGCGCCAGCAGCGGGGACAGGGTGCGGGAGACCCAGTACTTC
CASSGDRVRETQYF
>TRBJ1-1|NA|NA|TRBV18
TGTGCCAGCTCACCACACCCAGGGGAGAGCACTGAAGCTTTCTTT
CASSPHPGESTEAFF
>TRBJ2-2|NA|TRBD2|TRBV4-1
TGCGCCAGCAGCCAAGAGGGGAGGAGCGGGAGAAGGTTGTCCGGGGAGCTGTTTTTT
CASSQEGRSGRRLSGELFF
>TRBJ1-5|once|NA|TRBV7-9
TGTGCCAGCAGCGTCAATAGCAATCAGCCCCAGCATTTT
CASSVNSNQPQHF
>TRBJ1-2|few|NA|TRBV4-1
TGCGCCAGCAGCCAAGCCTGGGTTCCAGGGGCCAACTATGGCTACACCTTC
CASSQAWVPGANYGYTF
>TRBJ1-1|NA|NA|TRBV23-1
TGCGCCAGCAGTCAACATAAACCGGACAGACCAGAAATGAACACTGAAGCTTTCTTT
CASSQHKPDRPEMNTEAFF
>TRBJ2-5|NA|TRBD2|TRBV5-5
TGTGCCAGCAGCTTGCCGGGGGGAGAGACCCAGTACTTC
CASSLPGGETQYF